The rows below give T cell receptor beta chains drawn from one sample of a study of T cells after yellow fever vaccination. TCRdb fed the 5' RACE reads into MiXCR, producing one record per CDR3 protein. The sample lists about 360,000 distinct CDR3 sequences, approximately 6% occurring once. The sample consisted of PBMCs, taken 5 days after the yellow fever booster vaccination. The receptors originated from a man aged 25-45 years who received the YFV17D yellow fever vaccine. Each CDR3 is given with its conserved first and last residue. A D gene is named only where the DNA matches it firmly. A row's size may be missing; if present it is once, few, many or a size class.

j_call d_call clone_size v_call cdr3_aa cdr3_nt
TRBJ2-7 - many TRBV10-3 CAIGRQSSYEQYF TGTGCCATCGGGAGACAGAGCTCCTACGAGCAGTACTTC
TRBJ2-1 - - TRBV4-3 CASSQDDLRGAEQFF TGCGCCAGCAGCCAAGACGACCTGAGGGGTGCTGAGCAGTTCTTC
TRBJ2-1 TRBD2 - TRBV20-1 CSAGTSGIYNEQFF TGCAGTGCGGGTACTAGCGGAATATACAATGAGCAGTTCTTC
TRBJ2-7 TRBD2 many TRBV5-1 CASSLNAGGHHEQYF TGCGCCAGCAGCTTGAATGCGGGGGGGCACCACGAGCAGTACTTC
TRBJ2-5 - - TRBV5-4 CASSHPDTETQYF TGTGCCAGCAGCCACCCAGATACAGAGACCCAGTACTTC
TRBJ1-2 - - TRBV20-1 CSARVPYGYTF TGCAGTGCTAGAGTCCCCTATGGCTACACCTTC
TRBJ2-7 - few TRBV28 CASIAGWDTGYEQYF TGTGCCAGCATCGCTGGTTGGGATACGGGGTACGAGCAGTACTTC
TRBJ2-1 TRBD2 - TRBV7-2 CASSLTSGPLNEQFF TGTGCCAGCAGCCTGACTAGCGGGCCCCTCAATGAGCAGTTCTTC
TRBJ2-3 - - TRBV10-1 CASAQGADTQYF TGCGCCAGTGCCCAAGGGGCAGATACGCAGTATTTT
TRBJ2-7 TRBD2 - TRBV12-3/TRBV12-4 CASSRGLAGGPTTYEQYF TGTGCCAGCAGCCGTGGACTAGCGGGAGGGCCGACCACCTACGAGCAGTACTTC
TRBJ2-3 - few TRBV24-1 CATSDTKDTQYF TGTGCCACCAGTGATACGAAAGATACGCAGTATTTT
TRBJ2-2 TRBD2 few TRBV5-1 CASSLDGLAAPGNTGELFF TGCGCCAGCAGCTTGGATGGACTAGCGGCCCCAGGGAACACCGGGGAGCTGTTTTTT
TRBJ2-7 - - TRBV9 CASSSWGGSSYEQYF TGTGCCAGCAGCTCCTGGGGGGGCTCCTCCTACGAGCAGTACTTC
TRBJ2-2 TRBD1 many TRBV7-2 CASSTRQGVDTGELFF TGTGCCAGCAGCACCAGACAGGGGGTTGACACCGGGGAGCTGTTTTTT
TRBJ1-3 - many TRBV5-1 CASSFSGQLSGNTIYF TGCGCCAGCAGCTTTAGCGGGCAGCTCTCTGGAAACACCATATATTTT
TRBJ2-1 TRBD2 few TRBV7-9 CASRSGASSYNEQFF TGTGCCAGCAGAAGCGGGGCGAGCTCCTACAATGAGCAGTTCTTC
TRBJ2-1 - - TRBV7-8 CASSLVQAGSSYNEQFF TGTGCCAGCAGCTTAGTTCAGGCGGGGAGCTCCTACAATGAGCAGTTCTTC
TRBJ2-1 - many TRBV5-6 CASSLEYEQFF TGTGCCAGCAGCTTGGAATATGAGCAGTTCTTC
TRBJ2-3 TRBD2 - TRBV3-1 CASSQAGGDTQYF TGTGCCAGCAGCCAAGCGGGAGGAGATACGCAGTATTTT
TRBJ2-7 TRBD1 many TRBV28 CASRTGTGNPYEQYF TGTGCCAGCAGGACCGGGACAGGCAATCCCTACGAGCAGTACTTC
TRBJ2-5 - many TRBV29-1 CSVDGQTQYF TGCAGCGTTGACGGTCAGACCCAGTACTTC
TRBJ2-7 - - TRBV18 CASTGTEAYEQYF TGTGCCAGCACCGGGACGGAAGCCTACGAGCAGTACTTC
TRBJ2-7 TRBD2 many TRBV7-9 CASSTGLAGVGEQYF TGTGCCAGCAGCACCGGACTAGCGGGAGTCGGCGAGCAGTACTTC
TRBJ2-1 - few TRBV9 CASSRKGGGTSSYNEQFF TGTGCCAGCAGCCGGAAGGGGGGGGGAACTAGCTCCTACAATGAGCAGTTCTTC
TRBJ2-1 TRBD2 - TRBV19 CASSLGLADLTYNEQFF TGTGCCAGTAGCCTGGGACTAGCGGACCTAACCTACAATGAGCAGTTCTTC
TRBJ1-6 - many TRBV4-3 CASSQTAGYSPLHF TGCGCCAGCAGCCAAACCGCAGGGTATTCACCCCTCCACTTT
TRBJ2-1 - many TRBV12-3/TRBV12-4 CASTLAYNEQFF TGTGCCAGTACCCTTGCCTACAATGAGCAGTTCTTC
TRBJ2-3 - few TRBV12-3/TRBV12-4 CASSLAQGRDTQYF TGTGCCAGCAGTTTAGCCCAGGGACGGGATACGCAGTATTTT
TRBJ2-2 TRBD1 - TRBV5-6 CASSYDRVNTGELFF TGTGCCAGCAGCTATGACAGGGTGAACACCGGGGAGCTGTTTTTT
TRBJ2-7 TRBD2 - TRBV20-1 CSARDLLAGGTNEQYF TGCAGTGCTAGAGACCTCCTAGCGGGAGGGACGAACGAGCAGTACTTC
TRBJ2-5 - few TRBV5-5 CASSPLGGFGKETQYF TGTGCCAGCAGCCCCTTAGGGGGATTTGGGAAAGAGACCCAGTACTTC
TRBJ2-6 TRBD1 few TRBV29-1 CSARQGVAGANVLTF TGCAGCGCCCGACAGGGGGTCGCTGGGGCCAACGTCCTGACTTTC